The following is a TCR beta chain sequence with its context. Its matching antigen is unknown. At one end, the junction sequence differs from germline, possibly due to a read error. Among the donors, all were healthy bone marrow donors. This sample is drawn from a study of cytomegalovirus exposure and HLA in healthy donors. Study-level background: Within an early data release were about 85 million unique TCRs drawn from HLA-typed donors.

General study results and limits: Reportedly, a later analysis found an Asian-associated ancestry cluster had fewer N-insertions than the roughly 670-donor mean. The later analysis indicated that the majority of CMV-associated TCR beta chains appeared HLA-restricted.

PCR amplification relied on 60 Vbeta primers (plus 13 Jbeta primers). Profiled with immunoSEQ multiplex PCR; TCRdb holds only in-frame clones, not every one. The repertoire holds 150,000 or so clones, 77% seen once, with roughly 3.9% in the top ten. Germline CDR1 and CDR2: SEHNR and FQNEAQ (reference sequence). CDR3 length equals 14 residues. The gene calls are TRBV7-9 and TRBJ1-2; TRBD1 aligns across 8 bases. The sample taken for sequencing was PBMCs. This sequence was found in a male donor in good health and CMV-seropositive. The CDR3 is CSSSLGDRGYGYTF. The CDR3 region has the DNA TGTTCCAGCAGCTTGGGAGACAGGGGCTATGGCTACACCTTC. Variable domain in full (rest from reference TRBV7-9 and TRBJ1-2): DTGVSQNPRHKITKRGQNVTFRCDPISEHNRLYWYRQTLGQGPEFLTYFQNEAQLEKSRLLSDRFSAERPKGSFSTLEIQRTEQGDSAMYLCSSSLGDRGYGYTFGSGTRLTVV.